Below are 22 T cell receptor beta chains sequenced from a single sample in a study of monozygotic twins with cystic fibrosis. The protocol was immunoSEQ multiplex PCR, while the TCRdb copy is restricted to in-frame clones and leaves out a portion. The sample lists some 9,600 clones, roughly nine tenths occurring once. The source material was blood. These receptors were taken from a boy aged 2 to 10 with cystic fibrosis.

The V and J genes are TRBV10-3 and TRBJ1-1; D may be TRBD1 (6 bases). Germline values: CDR1 ENHRY, CDR2 SYGVKD. The CDR3 extends over 12 amino acids. Trimming removed 0 bases from V and 7 bases from J, with 6 bases in between. CDR3 sequence reads: CAISESTGEAFF. The CDR3 DNA reads TGTGCCATCAGTGAGTCGACAGGTGAAGCTTTCTTT.

The chain employs TRBV6-1 and TRBJ2-2; no definite D call. In germline, CDR1 is MNHNS, CDR2 SASEGT. V was shortened by 1 base and J by 6 bases, with 3 bases between the two germline ends. The CDR3 is made up of 12 amino acids. Written as DNA, the CDR3 is TGTGCCAGCAGTGAAGGTCCCGGGGAGCTGTTTTTT. This translates into CASSEGPGELFF.

The chain recombines TRBV29-1 with TRBJ2-1, with 8 nucleotides matching TRBD1. V shed 3 bases and J 9 bases; nucleotides not matched to a gene: 7. CDR1 is SQVTM, CDR2 ANQGSEA, per germline. This CDR3 is 13 amino acids long. CDR3 region: CSVESDRDAEQFF. In DNA form, the CDR3 reads TGCAGCGTTGAGTCGGACAGGGATGCTGAGCAGTTCTTC.

This clone was counted a single time. The V call is TRBV6-1, the J call TRBJ2-7; TRBD1 agrees at 9 bases. J lost 3 bases, V lost 4 bases, and 7 bases had no gene match. Germline V lookup: CDR1 MNHNS, CDR2 SASEGT. This CDR3 has 15 amino acids. This CDR3 reads CASSGKGGQGYEQYF. CDR3 sequence (DNA): TGTGCCAGCAGTGGGAAGGGGGGACAGGGCTACGAGCAGTACTTC.

The gene calls are TRBV6-6 and TRBJ1-2; no firm D call. The V gene lost 8 bases and the J gene lost 1 base, with 5 bases spanning the gap. Germline CDR1 MNHNY, CDR2 SVGAGI (reference sequence). CDR3 length equals 11 residues. The CDR3 sequence is CASWVNYGYTF. CDR3 coding DNA: TGTGCCAGCTGGGTTAACTATGGCTACACCTTC.

This CDR3 reads CASSVEEDSPLHF. As DNA, the CDR3 is TGTGCCAGCAGCGTAGAGGAGGATTCACCCCTCCACTTT. The chain has TRBV9 and TRBJ1-6; D uncertain. The CDR3 runs 13 residues. Germline lookup yields CDR1 SGDLS and CDR2 YYNGEE. The ends were cut back, 0 bases at V and 8 bases at J, with 6 bases in the middle.

The V call is TRBV28, the J call TRBJ1-6; TRBD1 might be the D (5 bases). From germline, CDR1 is MDHEN and CDR2 SYDVKM. Trimming took 7 bases from V and 6 from J, leaving 13 bases between them. The CDR3 is 14 amino acids. CDR3 bases: TGTGCCAGCACCTGGGGACTACCTAATTCACCCCTCCACTTT. This sequence encodes CASTWGLPNSPLHF.

Notes on this clone: Other DNA sequences in the same sample also yield this CDR3. The CDR3 region has the DNA TGTGCCAGCAGCTTGGGTACAGGGAATCAGCCCCAGCATTTT. Encoded protein: CASSLGTGNQPQHF. The V and J genes are TRBV7-2 and TRBJ1-5; D might be TRBD1 (6 bases). CDR1 and CDR2 (germline): SGHTA, FQGNSA. The CDR3 runs to 14 residues. V lost 3 bases and J lost 4, with 10 bases in between.

The chain employs TRBV6-1 and TRBJ2-7, with D possibly TRBD2 on 5 matching bases. The CDR3 is made up of 16 amino acids. V lost 2 bases, J lost 6 bases, and 20 bases lay in between. Per germline, CDR1 MNHNS and CDR2 SASEGT. The chain's CDR3 is CASSELAIYLPSEQYV. CDR3 nucleotides: TGTGCCAGCAGTGAATTAGCGATCTACCTGCCGAGCGAGCAGTACGTC.

This chain joins TRBV5-7 and TRBJ2-5, with 10 bases aligning to TRBD2. TRBV5-7 is an open reading frame, and its role is uncertain. The CDR3 spans 14 residues. The V and J ends lost 4 bases and 5 bases, in that order; junction bases with no gene match: 5. This chain's CDR3 is CASSVTSGWETQYF. CDR3 DNA: TGTGCCAGCAGCGTGACTAGCGGGTGGGAGACCCAGTACTTC.

The J gene is TRBJ1-2, the V gene TRBV13; TRBD1 matches at 9 bases. Germline V lookup: CDR1 PRHDT, CDR2 FYEKMQ (reference sequence). The CDR3 runs 14 residues. The V segment lost 7 bases and the J segment 4 bases; nucleotides outside the gene matches: 7. This CDR3 reads CASKESGQGYGYTF. CDR3 in DNA: TGTGCCAGCAAAGAATCGGGACAGGGCTATGGCTACACCTTC. Combining the CDR3 with reference TRBV13 and TRBJ1-2 gives the whole variable domain AAGVIQSPRHLIKEKRETATLKCYPIPRHDTVYWYQQGPGQDPQFLISFYEKMQSDKGSIPDRFSAQQFSDYHSELNMSSLELGDSALYFCASKESGQGYGYTFGSGTRLTVV.

The rearrangement uses TRBV10-3 and TRBJ1-2; 7 bases fit TRBD1. The CDR3 runs to 19 residues. Germline assignment: CDR1 ENHRY and CDR2 SYGVKD. The trim removed 2 bases at V and 4 bases at J, leaving 19 bases unmatched. CDR3 coding DNA: TGTGCCATCAGTGAGCCGGAAGGCAAACGGGACAGTTTGAGCTATGGCTACACCTTC. Amino acids: CAISEPEGKRDSLSYGYTF.

The chain recombines TRBV29-1 with TRBJ1-1; TRBD1 agrees at 8 bases. The J segment lost 3 bases and the V segment lost 4 bases, leaving 13 bases of the junction unmatched. CDR3 length: 16 amino acids. Per germline, CDR1 SQVTM and CDR2 ANQGSEA. CDR3 residues: CSVVRFGQGIHTEAFF. DNA for the CDR3: TGCAGCGTTGTTCGTTTCGGACAGGGTATACACACTGAAGCTTTCTTT.

The J gene is TRBJ2-2, the V gene TRBV4-1; 8 bases line up with TRBD1. This CDR3 has 16 amino acids. J was trimmed by 4 bases and V by 4 bases; bases with no gene match: 8. Germline loops: CDR1 MGHRA, CDR2 YSYEKL. The DNA for the CDR3 is TGCGCCAGCAGCCCAGCAGACAGGGGAACCACCGGGGAGCTGTTTTTT. Protein product: CASSPADRGTTGELFF.

This clone appeared a single time. This chain links TRBV7-8 with TRBJ1-2; D not resolved. The CDR3 spans 15 residues. Trimming removed 1 base from V and 4 bases from J, with 13 bases in between. Germline V lookup: CDR1 SGHVS, CDR2 FQNEAQ. CDR3 loop: CASSLGRGLSYGYTF. DNA of the CDR3: TGTGCCAGCAGCTTAGGAAGAGGGCTTAGCTATGGCTACACCTTC.

In this sample, this clone turned up a few times. This chain uses TRBV10-1 with TRBJ2-1; TRBD1 agrees at 8 bases. The CDR3 loop spans 16 amino acids. Per germline, CDR1 WNHNN and CDR2 SYGVQD (reference sequence). V lost 4 bases and J lost 2; bases outside the gene matches: 7. The CDR3 loop reads CASSASGQGAYNEQFF. The CDR3 nucleotides read TGCGCCAGCAGTGCCTCCGGACAGGGCGCCTACAATGAGCAGTTCTTC.

This sequence joins TRBV2 and TRBJ1-1, with D maybe TRBD1 (5 bases). The germline CDR1 and CDR2 sequences are SNHLY and FYNNEI. V lost 8 bases to trimming and J lost 8 bases, with 12 bases between them. The CDR3 consists of 11 residues. CDR3 coding DNA: TGTGCCAGCCATGGGGGAGGAGAAGCTTTCTTT. It translates to CASHGGGEAFF. Drawing the rest from reference TRBV2 and TRBJ1-1, the complete variable domain is EPEVTQTPSHQVTQMGQEVILRCVPISNHLYFYWYRQILGQKVEFLVSFYNNEISEKSEIFDDQFSVERPDGSNFTLKIRSTKLEDSAMYFCASHGGGEAFFGQGTRLTVV.

The CDR3 sequence: CASSATVQETQYF. CDR3 bases: TGCGCCAGCAGTGCGACGGTCCAAGAGACCCAGTACTTC. The chain recombines TRBV10-1 with TRBJ2-5; D is uncertain. The CDR3 runs 13 residues. CDR1 and CDR2 (germline): WNHNN, SYGVQD (reference sequence). Trimming shortened V by 4 bases and J by 1 base, and 7 bases separated the two germline ends.

The J gene is TRBJ2-7, the V gene TRBV18, with 10 bases lining up with TRBD1. The length of the CDR3 is 14 residues. Germline V CDR1 and CDR2: KGHSH, LQKENI. V lost 4 bases and J lost 7; bases outside the gene matches: 7. CDR3 in DNA: TGTGCCAGCTCACGTGGGACAGGGGTTAGGGAGCAGTACTTC. Translation: CASSRGTGVREQYF.

The gene calls are TRBV19 and TRBJ2-6; the match to TRBD1 covers 8 bases. Germline V gene data show CDR1 as LNHDA and CDR2 as SQIVND (reference sequence). The CDR3 runs to 17 residues. V trimming: 6 bases; J trimming: 0 bases; junction bases outside the gene matches: 7. CDR3 coding DNA: TGTGCCAGTAGCCCCGGGACAGGAGCCTCTGGGGCCAACGTCCTGACTTTC. Translated: CASSPGTGASGANVLTF.

The rearrangement links TRBV27 to TRBJ2-7; perhaps D is TRBD1 or TRBD2 (5 bases each). CDR1 MNHEY and CDR2 SMNVEV come from the germline V gene (reference sequence). Trimming removed 8 bases at V and 2 bases at J, with 16 bases between. This CDR3 has 14 residues. In nucleotides, the CDR3 is TGTGCCAGCCATGACCCCGGGGACCCCTACGAGCAGTACGTC. Translating it yields CASHDPGDPYEQYV.

The chain links TRBV13 to TRBJ2-1; D call uncertain. Trimming took off 1 base at V and 7 bases at J, with 11 bases between the two ends. Germline CDR1 PRHDT, CDR2 FYEKMQ (reference sequence). The CDR3 is 14 residues long. CDR3 protein: CASSLVGIVNEQFF. Here the CDR3 DNA reads TGTGCCAGCAGCTTAGTTGGGATCGTAAATGAGCAGTTCTTC.